The 16 T cell receptor beta chains below come from one sample, sequenced in a study of CD8+CD57+ T cells in acquired aplastic anemia. Patients sequenced had flow cytometry evidence of CD8+CD57+ cell expansion. TCR beta VDJ and CDR3 profiles were obtained from a genomic DNA template. TCRdb re-called the reads with MiXCR, one entry per CDR3 protein. The sample carries approximately 220,000 distinct CDR3 sequences, roughly 50% recorded once. Sequences were obtained from sorted CD4+, CD8+, or CD8+CD57+ T cells (not recorded which) from PBMCs. The receptor set was obtained from a human donor with aplastic anemia.

V usage is TRBV7-6 and J usage is TRBJ2-7; no reliable D call. V gave up 5 bases and J gave up 2 bases, with 13 bases separating them. The CDR3 has 14 residues. Per germline, CDR1 SGHVS and CDR2 FNYEAQ. CDR3 sequence reads: CASSRMTGTYEQYF. DNA for the CDR3: TGTGCCAGCAGCCGCATGACTGGTACCTACGAGCAGTACTTC.

As regards this clonotype: This may stem from a read error, because a much larger clone lies one nucleotide away. V and J are TRBV6-5 and TRBJ1-1, with TRBD1 matching over 11 bases. Trimming removed 4 bases from V and 14 bases from J; junction bases left unmatched: 0. The germline gives CDR1 MNHEY, CDR2 SVGAGI. The length of the CDR3 is 10 residues. The CDR3: CASSWDRGFF. The CDR3 nucleotides read TGTGCCAGCAGTTGGGACAGGGGGTTCTTT.

Turning to this clonotype: It may be a read error: a sequence one base away is much more abundant. This rearrangement joins TRBV6-1 to TRBJ2-7; tentative D call: TRBD2 (5 bases). From germline, CDR1 is MNHNS and CDR2 SASEGT. The CDR3 contains 12 residues. Trimming removed 7 bases from V and 7 bases from J, with 14 bases in between. The CDR3 region is CASNLADNEQYF. DNA of the CDR3: TGTGCCAGCAACCTAGCAGACAATGAGCAGTACTTC.

This chain joins TRBV29-1 and TRBJ1-4; 7 positions match TRBD1. Losses at the gene ends were 5 bases for V and 4 bases for J; bases not matched to a gene: 4. The CDR3 is 13 amino acids. Per the germline V gene, CDR1 is SQVTM and CDR2 is ANQGSEA. CDR3 nucleotide sequence: TGCAGCGTTACCAGGGGGGGTAATGAAAAACTGTTTTTT. Protein sequence: CSVTRGGNEKLFF.

This clonotype was recorded at least ten times. V gene TRBV9 combines with J gene TRBJ2-7; TRBD1 is a possible D gene (5 bases). The CDR3 has 14 residues. V was cut by 4 bases and J by 2 bases, with 13 bases left in between. The V gene's germline CDR1 is SGDLS and CDR2 YYNGEE. The CDR3 region is CASSPGQGTYEQYF. For the CDR3, the DNA is TGTGCCAGCAGCCCCGGGCAGGGCACCTACGAGCAGTACTTC.

In this sample, this clonotype turned up once. Given a much more abundant clone one base away, this may be a read error. The DNA of the CDR3 is TGTGCCAGGAGTTATGGGAGGGATGAAGCTTTCTTT. Amino acid sequence: CARSYGRDEAFF. The chain is built from TRBV2 and TRBJ1-1; D gene uncertain. The CDR3 consists of 12 residues. Per germline, CDR1 SNHLY and CDR2 FYNNEI. The V and J ends lost 9 bases and 7 bases respectively, with 15 bases between them. Supplemented by reference TRBV2 and TRBJ1-1, the full variable domain reads EPEVTQTPSHQVTQMGQEVILRCVPISNHLYFYWYRQILGQKVEFLVSFYNNEISEKSEIFDDQFSVERPDGSNFTLKIRSTKLEDSAMYFCARSYGRDEAFFGQGTRLTVV.

J is TRBJ2-3 and V is TRBV20-1, with a tentative D call TRBD1 (6 bases). The ends were cut back, 0 bases at V and 6 bases at J, with 16 bases in the middle. CDR1 is DFQATT and CDR2 is SNEGSKA in the germline V gene (reference sequence). This CDR3 spans 15 amino acids. CDR3 in DNA: TGCAGTGCTAGAGAACGGCAGGGGACCGGGGATACGCAGTATTTT. Translation: CSARERQGTGDTQYF.

Points on this clonotype: A much larger clone lies a single base off, so this may be a read error. CDR3 bases: TGTGCCAGCAGTTCTTCAGGGGGAGCGGGGGGTCCGGGCACAGATACGCAGTATTTT. This sequence encodes CASSSSGGAGGPGTDTQYF. V gene TRBV7-4 combines with J gene TRBJ2-3; 9 nucleotides line up with TRBD2. The CDR3 extends over 19 amino acids. V trimming: 6 bases; J trimming: 1 base; junction bases outside the gene matches: 17. The germline CDR1 and CDR2 sequences are SGHVT and SQSDAQ.

This chain joins TRBV14 and TRBJ2-3; no clear D. The CDR3 length is 12 residues. Germline CDR1 reads SGHDN; CDR2 reads FVKESK. The V end was cut by 5 bases, the J end by 4 bases, with 7 bases between. The CDR3 coding sequence is TGTGCCAGCAGCGCACTTGCAGATACGCAGTATTTT. Translating gives CASSALADTQYF.

Only a few counts were recorded for this clonotype. The V gene is TRBV7-7, the J gene TRBJ2-5, with D uncertain. Trimming cost V 1 base and J 3 bases, with 6 bases left between them. The CDR3 is 13 residues long. Germline assignment: CDR1 SSHAT and CDR2 FNYEAQ (reference sequence). CDR3 DNA sequence: TGTGCCAGCAGCTTAGGCTGGAAAGAGACCCAGTACTTC. It specifies CASSLGWKETQYF.

This clonotype has a count of ten or more. The rearrangement uses TRBV5-1 and TRBJ2-3, with D unclear. The CDR3 is 16 amino acids. CDR1 and CDR2 (germline): SGHRS, YFSETQ. V was pared by 0 bases and J by 0 bases, with 11 bases between. The CDR3 nucleotides are TGCGCCAGCAGCTTGGCCCGGCAGTCTAGCACAGATACGCAGTATTTT. Translated: CASSLARQSSTDTQYF.

The chain has TRBV2 and TRBJ1-2, with 7 nucleotides matching TRBD1. CDR1 is SNHLY, CDR2 FYNNEI, per germline. This CDR3 region has 15 residues. V lost 5 bases to trimming and J lost 7 bases; unmatched junction nucleotides: 13. The DNA for the CDR3 is TGTGCCAGCAGTCCCCGGCAGGGGGAGATTTCTGGCTACACCTTC. Residues: CASSPRQGEISGYTF.

The table lists this clonotype with a few counts. This clone may be a read error of a much larger clone one base away. The V call is TRBV7-9, the J call TRBJ1-5; D gene uncertain. The CDR3 runs to 14 residues. Germline loops: CDR1 SEHNR, CDR2 FQNEAQ (reference sequence). Written as DNA, the CDR3 is TGTGCCTGCAGCCAAGATAATAGCAATCAGCCCCAGCATTTT. This encodes CACSQDNSNQPQHF.

This clonotype was detected ten times or more. This chain uses TRBV4-2 with TRBJ1-2; 8 positions agree with TRBD1. Trimming cost V 4 bases and J 3 bases; bases outside gene matches: 4. Germline V gene sequence: CDR1 LGHNA, CDR2 YNFKEQ. The CDR3 sequence is 14 residues long. The CDR3 region has the DNA TGTGCCAGCAGCCCGGACAGGGAATACTATGGCTACACCTTC. It translates to CASSPDREYYGYTF.

The table lists this clonotype with many counts. The chain joins TRBV4-2 to TRBJ2-5, with 7 bases lining up with TRBD2. Germline-derived CDR1 and CDR2 are LGHNA and YNFKEQ. V was pared by 3 bases and J by 2 bases, with 6 bases of the junction left unmatched. CDR3 length: 15 residues. As DNA, the CDR3 is TGTGCCAGCAGCCAGAGAGCGGGGACGCAAGAGACCCAGTACTTC. This encodes CASSQRAGTQETQYF.

With respect to this clonotype: The missing conserved phenylalanine or tryptophan at the end of this CDR3 makes a read error likely. The V gene is TRBV4-1, the J gene TRBJ1-5; TRBD1 aligns across 7 bases. Trimming removed 0 bases from V and 2 bases from J; junction bases left unmatched: 13. Germline lookup yields CDR1 MGHRA and CDR2 YSYEKL. This CDR3 is 19 amino acids long. The CDR3 here is CASSQDPAGGTRRNQPQHS. CDR3 coding DNA: TGCGCCAGCAGCCAAGATCCGGCAGGGGGGACCCGACGCAATCAGCCCCAGCATTCT.